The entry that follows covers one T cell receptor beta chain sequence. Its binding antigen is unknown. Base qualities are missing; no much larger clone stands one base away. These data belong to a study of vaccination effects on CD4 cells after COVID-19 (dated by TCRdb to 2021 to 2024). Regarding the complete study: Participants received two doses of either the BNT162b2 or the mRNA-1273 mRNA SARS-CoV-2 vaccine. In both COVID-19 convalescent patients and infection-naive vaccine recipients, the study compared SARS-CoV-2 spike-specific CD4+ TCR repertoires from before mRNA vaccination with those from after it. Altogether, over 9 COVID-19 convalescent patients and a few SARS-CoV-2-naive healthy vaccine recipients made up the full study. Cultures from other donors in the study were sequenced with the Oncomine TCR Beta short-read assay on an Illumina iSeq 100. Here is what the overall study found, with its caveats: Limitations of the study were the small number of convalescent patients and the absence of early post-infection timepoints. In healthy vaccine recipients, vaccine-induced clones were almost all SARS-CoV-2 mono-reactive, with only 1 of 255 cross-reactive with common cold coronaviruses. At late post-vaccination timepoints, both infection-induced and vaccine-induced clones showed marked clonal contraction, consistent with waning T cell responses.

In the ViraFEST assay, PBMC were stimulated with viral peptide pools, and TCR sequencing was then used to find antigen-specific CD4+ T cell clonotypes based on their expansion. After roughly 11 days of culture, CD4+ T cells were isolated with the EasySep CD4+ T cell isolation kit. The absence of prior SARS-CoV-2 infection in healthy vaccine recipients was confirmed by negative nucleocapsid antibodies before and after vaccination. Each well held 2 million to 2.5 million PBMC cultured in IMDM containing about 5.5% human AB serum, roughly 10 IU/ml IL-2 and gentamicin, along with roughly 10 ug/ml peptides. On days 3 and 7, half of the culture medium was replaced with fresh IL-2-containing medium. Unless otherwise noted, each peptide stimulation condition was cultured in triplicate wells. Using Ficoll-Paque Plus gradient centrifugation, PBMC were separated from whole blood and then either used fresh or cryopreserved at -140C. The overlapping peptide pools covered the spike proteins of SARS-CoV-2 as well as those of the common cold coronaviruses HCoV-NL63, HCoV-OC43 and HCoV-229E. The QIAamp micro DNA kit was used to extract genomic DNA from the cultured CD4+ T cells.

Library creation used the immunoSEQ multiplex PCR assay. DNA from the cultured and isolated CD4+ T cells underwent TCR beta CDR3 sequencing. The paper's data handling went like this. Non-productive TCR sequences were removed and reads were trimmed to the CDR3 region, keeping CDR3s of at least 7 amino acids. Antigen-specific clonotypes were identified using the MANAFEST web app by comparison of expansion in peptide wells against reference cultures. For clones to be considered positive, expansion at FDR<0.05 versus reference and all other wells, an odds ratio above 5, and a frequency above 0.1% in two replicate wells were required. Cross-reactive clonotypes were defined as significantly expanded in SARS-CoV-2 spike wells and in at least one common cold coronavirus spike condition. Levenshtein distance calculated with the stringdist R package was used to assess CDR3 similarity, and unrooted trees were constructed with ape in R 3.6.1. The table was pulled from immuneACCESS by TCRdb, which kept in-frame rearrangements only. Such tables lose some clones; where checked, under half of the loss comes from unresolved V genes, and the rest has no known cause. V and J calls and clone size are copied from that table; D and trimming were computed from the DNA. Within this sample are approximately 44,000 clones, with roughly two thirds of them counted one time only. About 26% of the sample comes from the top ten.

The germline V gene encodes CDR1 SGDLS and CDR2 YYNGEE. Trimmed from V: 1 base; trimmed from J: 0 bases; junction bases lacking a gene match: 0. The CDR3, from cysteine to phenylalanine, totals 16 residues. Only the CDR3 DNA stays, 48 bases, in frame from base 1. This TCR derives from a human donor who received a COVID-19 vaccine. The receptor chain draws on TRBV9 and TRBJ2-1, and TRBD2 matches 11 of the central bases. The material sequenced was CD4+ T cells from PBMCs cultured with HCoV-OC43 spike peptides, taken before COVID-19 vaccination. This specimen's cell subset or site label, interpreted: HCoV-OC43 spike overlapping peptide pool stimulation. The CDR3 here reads CASSVTSGGSYNEQFF. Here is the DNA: TGTGCCAGCAGCGTAACTAGCGGGGGCTCCTACAATGAGCAGTTCTTC.